The 5 T cell receptor beta chains below all came from one sample that was sequenced in a study of blood T cell repertoires in COVID-19. Measured with immunoSEQ multiplex PCR; TCRdb has only the in-frame clones, and not every one. The sample carries 16,000 or so clones, roughly 85% recorded once. Source material: peripheral blood. The receptors were gathered from a human donor in a cohort sampled during active COVID-19.

The chain employs TRBV9 and TRBJ1-2, with 7 bases matching TRBD1. The germline CDR1 and CDR2 sequences are SGDLS and YYNGEE. Trimming removed 2 bases from V and 7 bases from J; junction bases left unmatched: 2. CDR3 length: 12 amino acids. The CDR3 DNA reads TGTGCCAGCAGCGTTCCAGGGGGTGGCTACACCTTC. Its translation: CASSVPGGGYTF.

The genes are TRBV9 and TRBJ1-2; 9 positions match TRBD1. CDR3 length equals 16 residues. The junction had 11 bases not matched to a gene; V was cut back by 2 bases and J by 6 bases. CDR1 and CDR2 (germline): SGDLS, YYNGEE. The CDR3 loop is CASSVAGTGIQNGYTF. The CDR3 coding sequence is TGTGCCAGCAGCGTGGCCGGGACAGGGATTCAGAATGGCTACACCTTC.

The chain couples TRBV27 to TRBJ2-5, with 10 positions matching TRBD1. Germline CDR1 and CDR2: MNHEY and SMNVEV (reference sequence). With 6 bases clipped from V and 5 bases from J, the junction kept 6 bases outside the gene matches. The CDR3 consists of 14 residues. The CDR3 region has the DNA TGTGCCAGCAGCTATGAGGGACAGGGGGAGACCCAGTACTTC. Amino acid sequence: CASSYEGQGETQYF.

The CDR3 DNA is TGTGCCAGCAGCTTCGGGACTACGAACAATGAGCAGTTCTTC. Residues: CASSFGTTNNEQFF. The J gene is TRBJ2-1, the V gene TRBV7-9, with 7 bases lining up with TRBD2. CDR1 and CDR2 (germline): SEHNR, FQNEAQ (reference sequence). Trimming took 3 bases from V and 5 from J; bases not matched to a gene: 4. CDR3 length: 14 residues.

This clone has just one count. The chain has TRBV7-3 and TRBJ1-1, with D hard to call. V was trimmed by 1 base and J by 8 bases, leaving 11 bases between them. This CDR3 is 13 amino acids long. CDR1 is SGHTA and CDR2 is FQGTGA in the germline V gene. CDR3 amino acids: CASSLNTLGEAFF. CDR3 sequence (DNA): TGTGCCAGCAGCTTAAATACACTCGGGGAAGCTTTCTTT.